The 21 T cell receptor beta chains listed next were all sequenced from one sample in a study of control samples from healthy donors and cancer patients. This table comes from immunoSEQ multiplex PCR, and its TCRdb copy is limited to in-frame clones, with some not included. The sample has 150,000 to 200,000 clones; around 94% are singletons. Sequencing was done on a sample of blood. The source is a man aged 30-40 years in good health.

The chain carries TRBV19 and TRBJ1-2; 7 positions match TRBD1. The junction had 13 bases not matched to a gene; V was cut back by 4 bases and J by 8 bases. The CDR3 is 15 residues long. The V gene's germline CDR1 is LNHDA and CDR2 SQIVND (reference sequence). The CDR3 here is CASSRDRGFWGGYTF. CDR3 in DNA: TGTGCCAGTAGTAGGGACAGAGGTTTTTGGGGAGGCTACACCTTC.

The gene calls are TRBV19 and TRBJ2-3, with D possibly being TRBD2 (6 bases). Germline CDR1 is LNHDA and CDR2 is SQIVND (reference sequence). Trimming removed 3 bases at V and 6 bases at J, with 25 bases between. This CDR3 has 18 residues. The CDR3 DNA is TGTGCCAGTAGTATTGCGATGGTTGGAGGGGCCGGTCCGGATACGCAGTATTTT. Its protein is CASSIAMVGGAGPDTQYF.

The chain couples TRBV30 to TRBJ1-5; D gene uncertain. The germline V gene has CDR1 GTSNPN and CDR2 SVGIG (reference sequence). V lost 1 base to trimming and J lost 7 bases, with 8 bases between them. This CDR3 comprises 12 residues. The CDR3 region has the DNA TGTGCCTGGAGTGACCGTCTCCAGCCCCAGCATTTT. Translating it yields CAWSDRLQPQHF. Together with reference TRBV30 and TRBJ1-5, the CDR3 gives the full variable domain: SQTIHQWPATLVQPVGSPLSLECTVEGTSNPNLYWYRQAAGRGLQLLFYSVGIGQISSEVPQNLSASRPQDRQFILSSKKLLLSDSGFYLCAWSDRLQPQHFGDGTRLSIL.

The rearrangement joins TRBV5-1 to TRBJ2-3; 9 bases line up with TRBD1. J was trimmed by 3 bases and V by 4 bases; bases with no gene match: 6. Germline CDR1 and CDR2: SGHRS and YFSETQ. The CDR3 runs to 15 residues. CDR3: CASSVGQGETDTQYF. Here the CDR3 DNA reads TGCGCCAGCAGCGTGGGACAGGGAGAAACAGATACGCAGTATTTT.

The chain employs TRBV5-4 and TRBJ2-1; the match to TRBD1 covers 7 bases. The CDR3 is 15 residues long. Germline loops: CDR1 SGHNT, CDR2 YYREEE (reference sequence). V gave up 0 bases and J gave up 4 bases; unmatched junction bases: 4. The CDR3 sequence is CASSLEGGAYNEQFF. The CDR3 bases are TGTGCCAGCAGCTTGGAAGGGGGCGCATACAATGAGCAGTTCTTC.

The V and J genes are TRBV29-1 and TRBJ1-2; D ambiguous. The CDR3 length is 9 residues. Trimming removed 3 bases at V and 4 bases at J, with 0 bases between. Germline lookup yields CDR1 SQVTM and CDR2 ANQGSEA. The CDR3 protein is CSVDYGYTF. CDR3 nucleotide sequence: TGCAGCGTTGACTATGGCTACACCTTC. Full variable domain (remainder filled in from reference TRBV29-1 and TRBJ1-2): SAVISQKPSRDICQRGTSLTIQCQVDSQVTMMFWYRQQPGQSLTLIATANQGSEATYESGFVIDKFPISRPNLTFSTLTVSNMSPEDSSIYLCSVDYGYTFGSGTRLTVV.

The chain recombines TRBV7-2 with TRBJ2-3, with D tentatively TRBD1 or TRBD2 (5 bases each). The CDR3 extends over 16 amino acids. CDR1 and CDR2 from the germline V gene are SGHTA and FQGNSA. V lost 5 bases to trimming and J lost 2 bases, with 17 bases between them. The CDR3 loop is CASSVGAAVVTDTQYF. CDR3 nucleotides: TGTGCCAGCAGCGTCGGGGCCGCCGTGGTCACAGATACGCAGTATTTT.

V usage is TRBV6-5 and J usage is TRBJ2-7; tentative D call: TRBD1 (5 bases). V dropped 6 bases and J dropped 0 bases, with 12 bases sitting between them. The length of the CDR3 is 14 residues. Germline V gives CDR1 MNHEY, CDR2 SVGAGI. DNA of the CDR3: TGTGCCAGCAGAACCCCCAGGGTCTCCTACGAGCAGTACTTC. Its protein is CASRTPRVSYEQYF.

This chain uses TRBV4-1 with TRBJ2-1; 13 positions match TRBD2. CDR1 and CDR2 (germline): MGHRA, YSYEKL. This CDR3 contains 16 residues. V was pared by 2 bases and J by 10 bases, with 8 bases of the junction left unmatched. The CDR3 protein is CASSQRLAGGVEEQFF. The DNA of the CDR3 is TGCGCCAGCAGCCAACGACTAGCGGGGGGAGTAGAGGAGCAGTTCTTC.

The chain couples TRBV7-6 to TRBJ2-3, with 11 positions matching TRBD2. The germline V gene has CDR1 SGHVS and CDR2 FNYEAQ. With 4 bases clipped from V and 6 bases from J, the junction kept 6 bases outside the gene matches. The CDR3 totals 15 residues. This CDR3 is CASSSRLAGTDTQYF. The CDR3 DNA reads TGTGCCAGCAGCTCGCGACTAGCGGGAACCGATACGCAGTATTTT. Together with reference TRBV7-6 and TRBJ2-3, the CDR3 gives the full variable domain: GAGVSQSPRYKVTKRGQDVALRCDPISGHVSLYWYRQALGQGPEFLTYFNYEAQQDKSGLPNDRFSAERPEGSISTLTIQRTEQRDSAMYRCASSSRLAGTDTQYFGPGTRLTVL.

The rearrangement uses TRBV9 and TRBJ1-2; D unclear. CDR3 length equals 13 residues. V was trimmed by 0 bases and J by 4 bases, leaving 7 bases between them. In germline, CDR1 is SGDLS, CDR2 YYNGEE. The CDR3 sequence: CASSVAGVYGYTF. CDR3 DNA sequence: TGTGCCAGCAGCGTAGCTGGGGTCTATGGCTACACCTTC.

This sequence joins TRBV7-9 and TRBJ2-3; 10 bases agree with TRBD2. After removal of 1 base from V and 2 bases from J, the junction contained 12 bases not matched to a gene. The germline V gene encodes CDR1 SEHNR and CDR2 FQNEAQ (reference sequence). The length of the CDR3 is 19 residues. The CDR3 loop reads CASSLVRRIAGGSTDTQYF. The CDR3 nucleotides are TGTGCCAGCAGCTTAGTAAGACGGATAGCGGGGGGTTCCACAGATACGCAGTATTTT. Looking up the rest from reference TRBV7-9 and TRBJ2-3 gives the full variable domain: DTGVSQNPRHKITKRGQNVTFRCDPISEHNRLYWYRQTLGQGPEFLTYFQNEAQLEKSRLLSDRFSAERPKGSFSTLEIQRTEQGDSAMYLCASSLVRRIAGGSTDTQYFGPGTRLTVL.

The gene calls are TRBV7-2 and TRBJ1-5; D gene unclear. The V end was cut by 3 bases, the J end by 5 bases, with 5 bases between. The CDR3 is 12 residues long. CDR1 SGHTA and CDR2 FQGNSA come from the germline V gene. The CDR3 spells CASSLGYQPQHF. For the CDR3, the DNA is TGTGCCAGCAGCTTGGGTTATCAGCCCCAGCATTTT.

This sequence joins TRBV2 and TRBJ1-6; 10 bases agree with TRBD1. The germline CDR1 and CDR2 sequences are SNHLY and FYNNEI. V dropped 3 bases and J dropped 10; count of bases not matched to a gene: 6. There are 15 residues in the CDR3. For the CDR3, the DNA is TGTGCCAGCAGTGACCCGACAGGGGGCAACTCACCCCTCCACTTT. Translating it yields CASSDPTGGNSPLHF. The variable domain in full, with the rest retrieved from reference TRBV2 and TRBJ1-6, is EPEVTQTPSHQVTQMGQEVILRCVPISNHLYFYWYRQILGQKVEFLVSFYNNEISEKSEIFDDQFSVERPDGSNFTLKIRSTKLEDSAMYFCASSDPTGGNSPLHFGNGTRLTVT.

The chain recombines TRBV5-4 with TRBJ2-2; 7 nucleotides line up with TRBD1. From germline, CDR1 is SGHNT and CDR2 YYREEE (reference sequence). The CDR3 sequence is 14 residues long. V was pared by 4 bases and J by 7 bases, with 7 bases of the junction left unmatched. The CDR3 nucleotides read TGTGCCAGCAGCCTACGAGGGACAGACGGGGAGCTGTTTTTT. Residues: CASSLRGTDGELFF.

This chain connects TRBV7-9 to TRBJ2-5; no firm D call. This CDR3 is 13 amino acids long. Trimming cost V 3 bases and J 3 bases, with 8 bases left between them. Germline V gene sequence: CDR1 SEHNR, CDR2 FQNEAQ (reference sequence). The CDR3 is CASSFTLEETQYF. The CDR3, as DNA: TGTGCCAGCAGCTTCACCCTCGAAGAGACCCAGTACTTC.

V gene TRBV6-5 combines with J gene TRBJ1-2; no clear D. V was pared by 0 bases and J by 0 bases, with 11 bases between. This CDR3 is built from 16 residues. Germline V gene sequence: CDR1 MNHEY, CDR2 SVGAGI. The CDR3 is CASSYSGALPNYGYTF. The CDR3 DNA reads as TGTGCCAGCAGTTACTCGGGTGCCCTACCTAACTATGGCTACACCTTC.

The V call is TRBV12-3 or TRBV12-4, the J call TRBJ1-2; D remains ambiguous. The V and J ends lost 1 base and 4 bases respectively, with 4 bases between them. The CDR3 extends over 12 amino acids. The CDR3 protein is CASSLGPYGYTF. CDR3 nucleotide sequence: TGTGCCAGCAGTTTAGGTCCCTATGGCTACACCTTC.

This chain links TRBV5-4 with TRBJ2-2; the D gene is possibly TRBD2 (6 bases). V shed 4 bases and J shed 2 bases, with 18 bases lying between them. The CDR3 sequence is 17 residues long. From germline, CDR1 is SGHNT and CDR2 YYREEE (reference sequence). CDR3: CASSHPGVSHNTGELFF. CDR3 DNA sequence: TGTGCCAGCAGCCACCCGGGGGTGTCTCACAACACCGGGGAGCTGTTTTTT.

The V gene is TRBV6-6, the J gene TRBJ1-2; maybe TRBD1 (6 bases). Germline V gene sequence: CDR1 MNHNY, CDR2 SVGAGI (reference sequence). V gave up 4 bases and J gave up 0 bases, with 9 bases separating them. This CDR3 is 14 amino acids long. The CDR3 nucleotides read TGTGCCAGCAGTTTCCGGGACACTAACTATGGCTACACCTTC. This gives the protein CASSFRDTNYGYTF.

This clone came up a few times. This chain uses TRBV7-8 with TRBJ1-1; D gene unclear. Trimming stripped 1 base from V and 4 bases from J, with 16 bases between. Germline CDR1 SGHVS, CDR2 FQNEAQ. This CDR3 comprises 16 residues. CDR3 sequence reads: CASSLEAGWIGTEAFF. In nucleotides, the CDR3 is TGTGCCAGCAGCTTAGAAGCGGGCTGGATCGGCACTGAAGCTTTCTTT.